One and the same sample provided the 30 T cell receptor beta chains below, sequenced in a study of CD8 T cells in ankylosing spondylitis. From the 5' RACE reads, TCRdb called clonotypes with MiXCR, one entry per CDR3 protein. The sample includes around 120,000 distinct CDR3 sequences, 24% of them seen just once. Sequenced sample: synovial fluid, either unsorted or a sorted T cell fraction (not recorded which). Every receptor here comes from a male donor with ankylosing spondylitis.

By share, this clonotype ranks as medium-sized. The rearrangement joins TRBV10-3 to TRBJ2-3; D call uncertain. The CDR3 loop spans 13 amino acids. V was cut by 4 bases and J by 2 bases, with 7 bases left in between. The germline V gene has CDR1 ENHRY and CDR2 SYGVKD. The CDR3 nucleotides read TGTGCCATCAGTGTCCAAAACACAGATACGCAGTATTTT. Protein product: CAISVQNTDTQYF.

This clonotype was picked up a small number of times. This chain connects TRBV4-1 to TRBJ2-1, with 11 bases identical to TRBD2. The V and J ends lost 0 bases and 6 bases, in that order; junction bases with no gene match: 4. The CDR3 totals 16 residues. Germline values: CDR1 MGHRA, CDR2 YSYEKL. The CDR3 is CASSQDLGTSGNEQFF. The CDR3 region has the DNA TGCGCCAGCAGCCAAGATCTCGGGACTAGCGGCAATGAGCAGTTCTTC.

The chain is built from TRBV12-3 or TRBV12-4 and TRBJ2-3, with a tentative D call TRBD2 (5 bases). The ends were cut back, 7 bases at V and 2 bases at J, with 19 bases in the middle. This CDR3 is 16 amino acids long. As DNA, the CDR3 is TGTGCCAGCACCGAAGAGAGGGAACCGGCCACAGATACGCAGTATTTT. Its translation: CASTEEREPATDTQYF.

This clonotype has ten or more counts. The genes are TRBV5-1 and TRBJ1-2; D perhaps matches TRBD1 (5 bases). With 1 base removed from V and 2 bases from J, the gap between germline ends came to 15 bases. The CDR3 covers 16 residues. Germline CDR1 SGHRS, CDR2 YFSETQ. This chain's CDR3 is CASSLSLTATNYGYTF. As DNA, the CDR3 is TGCGCCAGCAGCTTGAGTCTGACAGCTACGAACTATGGCTACACCTTC.

This clonotype was counted a few times. The V gene is TRBV27, the J gene TRBJ2-5, with 11 bases matching TRBD2. V was clipped by 4 bases and J by 2 bases; unmatched bases: 6. Germline V gene lookup returns CDR1 MNHEY and CDR2 SMNVEV (reference sequence). CDR3 size: 16 residues. The CDR3 loop is CASSSPLAGVQETQYF. The CDR3 region has the DNA TGTGCCAGCAGTTCCCCACTAGCGGGGGTTCAAGAGACCCAGTACTTC.

The chain joins TRBV20-1 to TRBJ2-5; 11 bases agree with TRBD2. From germline, CDR1 is DFQATT and CDR2 SNEGSKA (reference sequence). The CDR3 extends over 13 amino acids. V gave up 7 bases and J gave up 4 bases; unmatched junction bases: 5. CDR3: CSVIAGGTETQYF. DNA of the CDR3: TGCAGTGTTATAGCGGGAGGGACAGAGACCCAGTACTTC.

The chain is built from TRBV12-3 or TRBV12-4 and TRBJ2-3; 8 bases are a match to TRBD2. CDR3 length equals 14 residues. The ends lost 6 bases at V and 4 bases at J; junction bases unmatched: 6. CDR3 sequence: CASRRAGAADTQYF. The CDR3 bases are TGTGCCAGCAGGCGAGCGGGAGCTGCAGATACGCAGTATTTT.

This clonotype was recorded many times. The V call is TRBV7-9, the J call TRBJ2-3; D gene unclear. The CDR3 has 10 amino acids. V gave up 7 bases and J gave up 6 bases, with 5 bases separating them. The germline V gene encodes CDR1 SEHNR and CDR2 FQNEAQ (reference sequence). In DNA form, the CDR3 reads TGTGCCAGCACACTGGATACGCAGTATTTT. Its translation: CASTLDTQYF.

The chain couples TRBV20-1 to TRBJ2-7; 16 nucleotides align to TRBD2. V was pared by 5 bases and J by 2 bases, with 6 bases of the junction left unmatched. This CDR3 comprises 16 residues. Germline CDR1 DFQATT, CDR2 SNEGSKA (reference sequence). CDR3 in DNA: TGCAGTGCTCACTCCGGGACTAGCGGGAGGGCCTACGAGCAGTACTTC. Translating gives CSAHSGTSGRAYEQYF.

This chain connects TRBV5-1 to TRBJ2-3; 11 nucleotides agree with TRBD2. The CDR3 contains 18 residues. The junction had 13 bases not matched to a gene; V was cut back by 3 bases and J by 4 bases. Germline V lookup: CDR1 SGHRS, CDR2 YFSETQ. CDR3 nucleotide sequence: TGCGCCAGCAGCTACGGACTAGCGGGCCGCCTGAGGGCAGATACGCAGTATTTT. Its protein is CASSYGLAGRLRADTQYF.

This clonotype was counted between two and nine times. The V call is TRBV3-1, the J call TRBJ2-5, with D tentatively TRBD2 (5 bases). Germline V gene data show CDR1 as LGHDT and CDR2 as YNNKEL (reference sequence). V was shortened by 1 base and J by 13 bases, with 16 bases between the two germline ends. The CDR3 loop spans 13 amino acids. CDR3 in amino acids: CASSQGRSSGRYF. The CDR3 bases are TGTGCCAGCAGCCAAGGGAGGTCCTCGGGCAGGTACTTC.

Here the CDR3 DNA reads TGTGCCAGCAGTTTCGACCCGGCGGCCACGGGGGAGACCCAGTACTTC. The encoded protein is CASSFDPAATGETQYF. The rearrangement uses TRBV12-3 or TRBV12-4 and TRBJ2-5; D may be TRBD2 (5 bases). CDR3 length: 16 amino acids. Trimming left V 3 bases short and J 5 bases short, with 19 bases between.

This clonotype was detected a few times. The V gene is TRBV19, the J gene TRBJ2-5, with D possibly matching TRBD2 (6 bases). Between the trimmed V and J ends, which lost 5 bases and 5 bases, there was a span of 15 bases. This CDR3 region has 14 residues. Germline assignment: CDR1 LNHDA and CDR2 SQIVND (reference sequence). CDR3 in amino acids: CASSLMGLFETQYF. Written as DNA, the CDR3 is TGTGCCAGTAGTTTAATGGGACTTTTTGAGACCCAGTACTTC.

This clonotype was counted many times. The V and J genes are TRBV20-1 and TRBJ2-1, with 9 positions matching TRBD2. The CDR3 is 17 amino acids. Germline lookup yields CDR1 DFQATT and CDR2 SNEGSKA (reference sequence). V lost 6 bases, J lost 0 bases, and 12 bases stayed unmatched. The CDR3 reads CSAPGLAKQSSYNEQFF. The CDR3 DNA follows: TGCAGTGCACCGGGACTAGCAAAACAAAGCTCCTACAATGAGCAGTTCTTC.

This clonotype turned up a few times. As DNA, the CDR3 is TGTGCCAGCAGGGGGGATGGCAATCAGCCCCAGCATTTT. As protein: CASRGDGNQPQHF. The gene calls are TRBV6-6 and TRBJ1-5; D is possibly TRBD1 (5 bases). CDR3 length: 13 amino acids. V lost 6 bases to trimming and J lost 2 bases, with 8 bases between them. Germline V lookup: CDR1 MNHNY, CDR2 SVGAGI (reference sequence).

The genes are TRBV5-1 and TRBJ2-2; 7 bases agree with TRBD2. The V and J ends lost 0 bases and 14 bases, in that order; junction bases with no gene match: 10. Germline loops: CDR1 SGHRS, CDR2 YFSETQ. CDR3 length: 14 residues. The CDR3 reads CASSLASGTGRLFF. As DNA, the CDR3 is TGCGCCAGCAGCTTGGCTAGCGGTACCGGTCGTCTGTTTTTT. Complete variable domain (other parts from reference TRBV5-1 and TRBJ2-2): KAGVTQTPRYLIKTRGQQVTLSCSPISGHRSVSWYQQTPGQGLQFLFEYFSETQRNKGNFPGRFSGRQFSNSRSEMNVSTLELGDSALYLCASSLASGTGRLFFGEGSRLTVL.

This chain joins TRBV12-3 or TRBV12-4 and TRBJ2-1; D is uncertain. The CDR3 has 16 residues. V was trimmed by 4 bases and J by 0 bases, leaving 13 bases between them. CDR3 coding DNA: TGTGCCAGCAGTTCCAGCAAGACGAGCTCCTACAATGAGCAGTTCTTC. Amino acid sequence: CASSSSKTSSYNEQFF.

Only a few counts were recorded for this clonotype. V gene TRBV5-1 combines with J gene TRBJ2-1; 9 nucleotides match TRBD2. Germline CDR1 and CDR2: SGHRS and YFSETQ. Trimming removed 5 bases from V and 4 bases from J; junction bases left unmatched: 7. The CDR3 runs to 15 residues. In DNA form, the CDR3 reads TGCGCCAGCAGTACCGGGACTAGCCAATACAATGAGCAGTTCTTC. Translating gives CASSTGTSQYNEQFF.

The rearrangement uses TRBV7-8 and TRBJ1-1; no clear D. The length of the CDR3 is 15 residues. Germline CDR1 and CDR2: SGHVS and FQNEAQ. The V end lost 5 bases, the J end lost 0 bases, and 13 bases lay between the germline ends. CDR3 coding DNA: TGTGCCAGCAGCCCAGGACCGGGGATGAACACTGAAGCTTTCTTT. As protein: CASSPGPGMNTEAFF.

V is TRBV10-3 and J is TRBJ1-2; 7 nucleotides line up with TRBD1. The germline V gene encodes CDR1 ENHRY and CDR2 SYGVKD. After removal of 6 bases from V and 3 bases from J, the junction contained 16 bases not matched to a gene. The CDR3 sequence is 17 residues long. CDR3 protein: CAIRSIQDREDYYGYTF. The CDR3 DNA reads as TGTGCCATCAGATCAATTCAAGACAGGGAGGACTACTATGGCTACACCTTC.

This clonotype was recorded a few times. The genes are TRBV7-2 and TRBJ2-1; 8 bases line up with TRBD2. The CDR3 extends over 18 amino acids. V shed 2 bases, J shed 3 bases, and the junction held 12 bases outside the gene matches. Germline V gene sequence: CDR1 SGHTA, CDR2 FQGNSA. CDR3 nucleotides: TGTGCCAGCAGCTTAACGGGAGGGCCTAGAACTCTCTACAATGAGCAGTTCTTC. This translates into CASSLTGGPRTLYNEQFF. The variable domain in full, with the rest retrieved from reference TRBV7-2 and TRBJ2-1, is GAGVSQSPSNKVTEKGKDVELRCDPISGHTALYWYRQSLGQGLEFLIYFQGNSAPDKSGLPSDRFSAERTGGSVSTLTIQRTQQEDSAVYLCASSLTGGPRTLYNEQFFGPGTRLTVL.

This clonotype was found many times. The chain links TRBV3-1 to TRBJ1-1; D might be TRBD1 (5 bases). CDR3 size: 14 residues. Germline V gives CDR1 LGHDT, CDR2 YNNKEL (reference sequence). Trimming stripped 4 bases from V and 5 bases from J, with 14 bases between. CDR3 sequence: CASSLGTPRTEAFF. CDR3 nucleotide sequence: TGTGCCAGCAGCCTCGGGACCCCGAGGACTGAAGCTTTCTTT.

This clonotype was recorded at least ten times. The chain couples TRBV7-9 to TRBJ2-7, with D uncertain. The germline CDR1 and CDR2 sequences are SEHNR and FQNEAQ (reference sequence). Trimming shortened V by 0 bases and J by 1 base, and 7 bases separated the two germline ends. The length of the CDR3 is 14 residues. This CDR3 reads CASSLASRSYEQYF. The CDR3 DNA reads as TGTGCCAGCAGCTTAGCGTCTAGATCCTACGAGCAGTACTTC.

The rearrangement uses TRBV20-1 and TRBJ2-3; 9 positions agree with TRBD2. Germline CDR1 and CDR2: DFQATT and SNEGSKA (reference sequence). With V trimmed by 5 bases and J by 5 bases, 5 bases remained unmatched. The CDR3 runs 13 residues. The CDR3 here is CSARSGSGDTQYF. The DNA of the CDR3 is TGCAGTGCTCGTAGCGGGAGCGGAGATACGCAGTATTTT.

This clonotype was found a few times. V and J are TRBV7-2 and TRBJ2-7, with TRBD1 identical over 7 bases. CDR3 length: 15 amino acids. Trimming at V came to 4 bases and at J to 4 bases, leaving 10 bases not matched to a gene. Germline loops: CDR1 SGHTA, CDR2 FQGNSA. DNA of the CDR3: TGTGCCAGCAGCTGGGCTACAGGGGTAGGGTACGAGCAGTACTTC. It specifies CASSWATGVGYEQYF.

The chain employs TRBV27 and TRBJ2-2; TRBD2 aligns across 10 bases. From germline, CDR1 is MNHEY and CDR2 SMNVEV (reference sequence). The CDR3 is 17 amino acids. The J segment lost 0 bases and the V segment lost 1 base, leaving 2 bases of the junction unmatched. As DNA, the CDR3 is TGTGCCAGCAGTTTATTTAGCGGGAGGACGAACACCGGGGAGCTGTTTTTT. Its translation is CASSLFSGRTNTGELFF.

V and J are TRBV11-2 and TRBJ2-5; 8 bases align to TRBD1. The ends lost 0 bases at V and 6 bases at J; junction bases unmatched: 9. CDR1 is SGHAT, CDR2 FQNNGV, per germline. The CDR3 covers 16 residues. The CDR3 bases are TGTGCCAGCAGCTTAGATCTCCGACAGGGGCGACAGACCCAGTACTTC. Translated, it gives CASSLDLRQGRQTQYF.

This sequence joins TRBV20-1 and TRBJ2-3, with TRBD2 matching over 13 bases. The J segment lost 9 bases and the V segment lost 0 bases, leaving 6 bases of the junction unmatched. The CDR3 loop spans 15 amino acids. From germline, CDR1 is DFQATT and CDR2 SNEGSKA (reference sequence). The CDR3 sequence: CSARDRTSGSSTQYF. CDR3 DNA sequence: TGCAGTGCTAGAGATCGGACTAGCGGGAGTAGCACGCAGTATTTT.

The chain couples TRBV27 to TRBJ2-2; perhaps D is TRBD1 or TRBD2 (5 bases each). The CDR3 has 17 residues. Germline CDR1 and CDR2: MNHEY and SMNVEV (reference sequence). With 5 bases removed from V and 4 bases from J, the gap between germline ends came to 20 bases. The CDR3 here is CASSARGPNRGTGELFF. CDR3 in DNA: TGTGCCAGCAGTGCTCGGGGACCGAACCGGGGCACCGGGGAGCTGTTTTTT.

CDR3 DNA sequence: TGTGCCAGCAGCGCTACTAGCGGGAGCTACCTCCGCACAGATACGCAGTATTTT. It translates to CASSATSGSYLRTDTQYF. V is TRBV9 and J is TRBJ2-3; 11 positions agree with TRBD2. This CDR3 has 18 residues. CDR1 and CDR2 (germline): SGDLS, YYNGEE. The V gene end was trimmed by 3 bases and the J gene end by 1 base; junction bases not matched to a gene: 10.